This T cell receptor (beta chain) comes out of a study of blood T cell repertoires in COVID-19. Study at large: PBMCs, B-cell-depleted T cells, or T cells provided the cDNA or gDNA that made up the material.

Sequencing used immunoSEQ multiplex PCR; TCRdb keeps in-frame clones, though not all of them. The table shows around 100,000 clones, with around 87% occurring only once. Trimming took 6 bases from V and 8 from J; bases not matched to a gene: 11. Germline loops: CDR1 SNHLY, CDR2 FYNNEI. The CDR3 consists of 15 residues. This sequence joins TRBV2 and TRBJ1-4, with 8 positions matching TRBD1. The sample taken for sequencing was peripheral blood. This TCR was recovered from a woman under 40 with acute or convalescent COVID-19. The CDR3 bases are TGTGCCAGCAGGGGGGACAGGTTTTCGGAAGAAAAACTGTTTTTT. Translated, it gives CASRGDRFSEEKLFF.